In this sample, the clone carrying this TCR beta chain turned up a few times. Its antigen is as yet unknown. This sample is part of a study of T-cell memory formation after mild COVID-19. Study results and limitations: There was a balanced CD4/CD8 profile in clones contracting day 15 to 85, and later expanders leaned CD4+.

Per the germline V gene, CDR1 is KGHDR and CDR2 is SFDVKD. V was trimmed by 8 bases and J by 7 bases, leaving 16 bases between them. The CDR3 consists of 13 residues. MiXCR, run by TCRdb on the 5' RACE reads, gives a single entry per CDR3 protein. The sample holds roughly 400,000 distinct CDR3 sequences, 24% seen once. The TCR was taken from an adult woman who had mild COVID-19 (a few samples of this study predate the infection). Cell type and time point are not known. The sample taken for sequencing was PBMCs or a T cell subset sorted from them (not recorded which). The chain combines TRBV24-1 with TRBJ1-1; tentatively, D is TRBD1 (5 bases). This CDR3 reads CATTPNGGGEAFF. CDR3 coding DNA: TGTGCCACCACTCCCAATGGGGGGGGTGAAGCTTTCTTT.